This T cell receptor beta chain was obtained from a study of blood T cell repertoires in COVID-19. Overall study: Whether acute or convalescent, the COVID-19 samples came from the United States, Italy and Spain. PBMCs, B-cell-depleted T cells, or T cells provided the cDNA or gDNA that made up the material.

How the authors handled the data: Researchers report that nucleated cell counts were estimated from reference gene primer amplification. Using immunoSEQ multiplex PCR, the repertoire was profiled, and TCRdb retains in-frame clones only, with some absent. D and trimming were read from the DNA, whereas the V and J calls and clone size are those reported in that table. Here the sample spans roughly 51,000 clones, roughly nine tenths being singletons. The germline V gene encodes CDR1 LGHNT and CDR2 FRNRAP. CDR3 length equals 13 residues. V was clipped by 7 bases and J by 4 bases, with 13 bases between them.

This sequence was found in a woman aged 60-70 years with active or convalescent COVID-19. The genes are TRBV12-5 and TRBJ2-5; the D gene is possibly TRBD2 (6 bases). Sequenced input: peripheral blood. The CDR3 sequence is CASASSGGETQYF. CDR3 coding DNA: TGTGCTAGTGCCTCTTCCGGGGGAGAGACCCAGTACTTC.